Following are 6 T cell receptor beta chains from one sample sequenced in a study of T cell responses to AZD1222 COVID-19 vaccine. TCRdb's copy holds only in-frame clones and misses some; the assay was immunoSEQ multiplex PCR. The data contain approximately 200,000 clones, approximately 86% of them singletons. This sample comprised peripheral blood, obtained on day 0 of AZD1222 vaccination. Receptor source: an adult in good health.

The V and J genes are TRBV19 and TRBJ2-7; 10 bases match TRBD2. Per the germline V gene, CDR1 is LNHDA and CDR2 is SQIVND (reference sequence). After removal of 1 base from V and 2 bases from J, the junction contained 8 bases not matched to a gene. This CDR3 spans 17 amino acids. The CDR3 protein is CASSIVSSGGAPYEQYF. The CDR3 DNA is TGTGCCAGTAGTATAGTTTCTAGCGGGGGAGCGCCCTACGAGCAGTACTTC.

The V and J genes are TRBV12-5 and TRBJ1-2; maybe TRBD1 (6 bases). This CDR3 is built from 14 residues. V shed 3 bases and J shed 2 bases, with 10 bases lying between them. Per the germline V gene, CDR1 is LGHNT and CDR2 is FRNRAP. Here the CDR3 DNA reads TGTGCTAGTGGTTTTCTAGACAGGAACTATGGCTACACCTTC. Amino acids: CASGFLDRNYGYTF.

The CDR3 spells CASSPPGLAGPTYNEQFF. Here the CDR3 DNA reads TGTGCCAGCAGTCCGCCGGGACTAGCGGGGCCGACCTACAATGAGCAGTTCTTC. This chain uses TRBV7-6 with TRBJ2-1, with 13 bases matching TRBD2. The V and J ends lost 6 bases and 2 bases, in that order; junction bases with no gene match: 10. The CDR3 contains 18 residues. The germline V gene encodes CDR1 SGHVS and CDR2 FNYEAQ.

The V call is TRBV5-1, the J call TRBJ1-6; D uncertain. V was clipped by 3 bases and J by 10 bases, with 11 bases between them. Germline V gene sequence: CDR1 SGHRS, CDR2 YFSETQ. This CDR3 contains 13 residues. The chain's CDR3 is CASSSDSYSPLHF. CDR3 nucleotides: TGCGCCAGCAGCTCAGACTCTTACTCACCCCTCCACTTT.

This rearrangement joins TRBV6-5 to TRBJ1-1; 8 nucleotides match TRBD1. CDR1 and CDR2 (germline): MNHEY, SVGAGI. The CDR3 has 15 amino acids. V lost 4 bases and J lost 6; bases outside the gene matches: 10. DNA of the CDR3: TGTGCCAGCAGTTCCGGGACAGGCCTTGGGGCTGAAGCTTTCTTT. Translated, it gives CASSSGTGLGAEAFF.

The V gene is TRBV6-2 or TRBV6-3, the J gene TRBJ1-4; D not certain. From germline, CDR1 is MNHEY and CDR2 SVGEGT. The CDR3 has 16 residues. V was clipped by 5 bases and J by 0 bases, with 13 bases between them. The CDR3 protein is CASSVASSATNEKLFF. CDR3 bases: TGTGCCAGCAGTGTCGCCTCGTCTGCAACTAATGAAAAACTGTTTTTT.